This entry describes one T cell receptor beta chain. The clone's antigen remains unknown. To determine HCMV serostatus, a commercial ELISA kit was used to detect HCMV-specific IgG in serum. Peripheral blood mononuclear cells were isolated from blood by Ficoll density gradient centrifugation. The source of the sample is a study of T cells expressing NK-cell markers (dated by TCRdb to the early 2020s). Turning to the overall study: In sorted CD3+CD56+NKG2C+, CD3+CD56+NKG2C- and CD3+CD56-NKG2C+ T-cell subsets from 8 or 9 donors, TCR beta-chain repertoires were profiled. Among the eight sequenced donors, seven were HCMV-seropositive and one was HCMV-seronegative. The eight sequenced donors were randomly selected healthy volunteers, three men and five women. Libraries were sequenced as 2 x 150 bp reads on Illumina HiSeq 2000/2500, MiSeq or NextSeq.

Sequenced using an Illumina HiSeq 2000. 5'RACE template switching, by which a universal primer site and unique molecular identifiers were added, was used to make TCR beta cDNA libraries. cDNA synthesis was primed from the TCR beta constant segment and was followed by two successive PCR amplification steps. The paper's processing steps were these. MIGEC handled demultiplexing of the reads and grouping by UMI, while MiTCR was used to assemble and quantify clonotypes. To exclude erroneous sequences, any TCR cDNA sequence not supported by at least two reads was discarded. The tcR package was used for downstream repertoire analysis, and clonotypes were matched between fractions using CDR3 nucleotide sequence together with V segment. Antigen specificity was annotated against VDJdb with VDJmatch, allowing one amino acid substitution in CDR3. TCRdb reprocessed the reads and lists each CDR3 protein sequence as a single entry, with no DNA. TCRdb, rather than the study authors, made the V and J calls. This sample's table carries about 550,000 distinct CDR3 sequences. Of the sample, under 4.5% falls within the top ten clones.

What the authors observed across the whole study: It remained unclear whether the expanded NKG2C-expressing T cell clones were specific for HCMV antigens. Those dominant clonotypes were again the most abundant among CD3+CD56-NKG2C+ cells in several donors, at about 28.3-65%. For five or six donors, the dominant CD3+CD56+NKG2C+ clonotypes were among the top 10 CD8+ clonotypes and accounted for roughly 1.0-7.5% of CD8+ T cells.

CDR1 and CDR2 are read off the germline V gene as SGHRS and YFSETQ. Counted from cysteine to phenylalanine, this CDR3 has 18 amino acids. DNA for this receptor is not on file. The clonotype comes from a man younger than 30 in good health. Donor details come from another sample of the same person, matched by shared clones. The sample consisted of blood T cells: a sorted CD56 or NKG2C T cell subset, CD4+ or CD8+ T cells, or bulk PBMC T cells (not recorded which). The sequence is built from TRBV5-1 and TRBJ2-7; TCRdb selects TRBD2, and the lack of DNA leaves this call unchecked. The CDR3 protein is CASSPPPAAGGNPYEQYF.